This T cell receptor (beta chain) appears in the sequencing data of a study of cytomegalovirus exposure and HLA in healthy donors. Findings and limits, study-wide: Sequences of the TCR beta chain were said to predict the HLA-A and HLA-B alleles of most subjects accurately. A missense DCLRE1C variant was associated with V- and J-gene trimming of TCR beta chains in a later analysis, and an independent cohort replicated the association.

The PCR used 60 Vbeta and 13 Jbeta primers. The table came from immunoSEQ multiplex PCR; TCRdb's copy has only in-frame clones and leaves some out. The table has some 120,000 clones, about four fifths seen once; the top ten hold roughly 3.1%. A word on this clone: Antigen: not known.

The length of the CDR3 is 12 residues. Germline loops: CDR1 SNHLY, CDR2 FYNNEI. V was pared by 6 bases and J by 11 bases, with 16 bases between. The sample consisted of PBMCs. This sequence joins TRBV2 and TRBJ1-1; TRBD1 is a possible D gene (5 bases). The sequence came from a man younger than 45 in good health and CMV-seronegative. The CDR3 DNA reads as TGTGCCAGCAGCGGAGGGGAGGTTGACGCTTTCTTT. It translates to CASSGGEVDAFF.